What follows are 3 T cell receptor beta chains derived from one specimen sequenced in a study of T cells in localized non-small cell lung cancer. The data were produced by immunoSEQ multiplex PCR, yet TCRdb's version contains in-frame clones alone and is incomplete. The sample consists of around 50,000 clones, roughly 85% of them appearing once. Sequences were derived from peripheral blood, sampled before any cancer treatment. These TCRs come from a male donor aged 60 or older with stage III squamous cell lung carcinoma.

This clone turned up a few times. The CDR3 protein is CASSFPARLAGGRTSTDTQYF. As DNA, the CDR3 is TGTGCCAGCAGCTTTCCTGCCCGACTAGCGGGAGGGCGGACTAGCACAGATACGCAGTATTTT. The V call is TRBV7-8, the J call TRBJ2-3; 14 bases are shared with TRBD2. This CDR3 is 21 amino acids long. CDR1 is SGHVS and CDR2 is FQNEAQ in the germline V gene. V lost 3 bases, J lost 0 bases, and 14 bases stayed unmatched. The complete variable domain, with remaining parts taken from reference TRBV7-8 and TRBJ2-3, reads GAGVSQSPRYKVAKRGQDVALRCDPISGHVSLFWYQQALGQGPEFLTYFQNEAQLDKSGLPSDRFFAERPEGSVSTLKIQRTQQEDSAVYLCASSFPARLAGGRTSTDTQYFGPGTRLTVL.

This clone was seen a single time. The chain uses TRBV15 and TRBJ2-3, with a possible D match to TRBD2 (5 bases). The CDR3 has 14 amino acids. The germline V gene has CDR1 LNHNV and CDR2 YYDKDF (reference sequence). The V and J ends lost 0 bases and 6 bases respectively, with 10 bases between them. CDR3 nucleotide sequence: TGTGCCACCAGCAGAGATGGGAGAAGGGATACGCAGTATTTT. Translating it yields CATSRDGRRDTQYF.

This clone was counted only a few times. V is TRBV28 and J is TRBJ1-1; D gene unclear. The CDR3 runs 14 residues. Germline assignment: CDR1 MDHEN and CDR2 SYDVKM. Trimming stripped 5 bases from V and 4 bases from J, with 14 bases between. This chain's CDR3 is CASSPRAGSTEAFF. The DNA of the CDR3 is TGTGCCAGCAGTCCTCGGGCGGGGAGCACTGAAGCTTTCTTT.